These 19 T cell receptor beta chains came from one sample sequenced in a study of blood T cell repertoires in COVID-19. Data came from immunoSEQ multiplex PCR; TCRdb stores just in-frame clones and leaves some out. Found here are some 320,000 clones, around 90% of them singletons; the top ten hold 5.2%. The specimen sequenced was PBMCs or T cells enriched from blood (not recorded which). These receptors came from a man aged 60-69 years who had recovered from COVID-19.

The chain combines TRBV10-3 with TRBJ2-5, with D unresolved. Germline CDR1 is ENHRY and CDR2 is SYGVKD. The CDR3 loop spans 15 amino acids. Trimming stripped 2 bases from V and 3 bases from J, with 13 bases between. The CDR3 bases are TGTGCCATCAGTGAGCGCAATACGGTGAAAGAGACCCAGTACTTC. Encoded protein: CAISERNTVKETQYF.

V is TRBV29-1 and J is TRBJ2-3, with TRBD2 identical over 11 bases. The CDR3 runs 14 residues. Per the germline V gene, CDR1 is SQVTM and CDR2 is ANQGSEA. The J segment lost 1 base and the V segment lost 8 bases, leaving 5 bases of the junction unmatched. The CDR3 spells CSLRLAGRTDTQYF. CDR3 nucleotide sequence: TGCAGCTTGAGACTAGCGGGGCGCACAGATACGCAGTATTTT.

The gene calls are TRBV5-1 and TRBJ2-6, with 8 bases aligning to TRBD2. Germline CDR1 is SGHRS and CDR2 is YFSETQ. This CDR3 has 17 amino acids. V lost 2 bases and J lost 0; bases outside the gene matches: 4. Here the CDR3 reads CASSLGLATSGANVLTF. DNA of the CDR3: TGCGCCAGCAGCTTAGGACTAGCCACCTCTGGGGCCAACGTCCTGACTTTC. Using reference TRBV5-1 and TRBJ2-6 for the parts outside the CDR3, the full variable domain is KAGVTQTPRYLIKTRGQQVTLSCSPISGHRSVSWYQQTPGQGLQFLFEYFSETQRNKGNFPGRFSGRQFSNSRSEMNVSTLELGDSALYLCASSLGLATSGANVLTFGAGSRLTVL.

V gene TRBV5-6 combines with J gene TRBJ1-5, with D possibly being TRBD1 (6 bases). The CDR3 is made up of 14 amino acids. Germline CDR1 and CDR2: SGHDT and YYEEEE. V was shortened by 0 bases and J by 5 bases, with 9 bases between the two germline ends. The CDR3 here is CASSLGQEYQPQHF. The CDR3 DNA follows: TGTGCCAGCAGCTTGGGACAGGAGTATCAGCCCCAGCATTTT.

This chain links TRBV27 with TRBJ1-2, with a tentative D call TRBD1 (5 bases). V was pared by 5 bases and J by 2 bases, with 12 bases between. Germline assignment: CDR1 MNHEY and CDR2 SMNVEV (reference sequence). The CDR3 is made up of 14 amino acids. CDR3 sequence reads: CASSPGLKNYGYTF. CDR3 sequence (DNA): TGTGCCAGCAGTCCGGGACTGAAGAACTATGGCTACACCTTC.

This clone was detected once. This chain uses TRBV5-1 with TRBJ1-2; D uncertain. The CDR3 sequence is 14 residues long. Looked up from germline, CDR1 is SGHRS and CDR2 is YFSETQ. V shed 0 bases and J shed 2 bases, with 8 bases lying between them. CDR3 protein: CASSLDTHNYGYTF. The CDR3 nucleotides read TGCGCCAGCAGCTTGGACACCCACAACTATGGCTACACCTTC.

For the CDR3, the DNA is TGTGCCAGCAGCTTAGCGACAGGAAGTTCCGGCGAGCAGTACTTC. It encodes CASSLATGSSGEQYF. The rearrangement links TRBV7-9 to TRBJ2-7, with a possible D match to TRBD1 (6 bases). Trimming removed 0 bases from V and 6 bases from J, with 15 bases in between. Germline V lookup: CDR1 SEHNR, CDR2 FQNEAQ (reference sequence). This CDR3 contains 15 residues.

The chain is built from TRBV5-1 and TRBJ2-1; 8 positions agree with TRBD2. The germline V gene has CDR1 SGHRS and CDR2 YFSETQ. The junction had 6 bases not matched to a gene; V was cut back by 0 bases and J by 7 bases. CDR3 size: 15 residues. The CDR3 DNA reads as TGCGCCAGCAGCTTGGATCCGGGAGGGGTTAATGAGCAGTTCTTC. Protein product: CASSLDPGGVNEQFF.

For the CDR3, the DNA is TGCGCCAGCAGCTCCGAGTTGGGCGATGGCTACACCTTC. It yields the protein CASSSELGDGYTF. The J gene is TRBJ1-2, the V gene TRBV5-1; D gene ambiguous. The CDR3 covers 13 residues. Germline V lookup: CDR1 SGHRS, CDR2 YFSETQ. Trimming left V 3 bases short and J 6 bases short, with 12 bases between.

The V and J genes are TRBV9 and TRBJ1-4; D not certain. This CDR3 has 15 amino acids. The V end lost 4 bases, the J end lost 0 bases, and 10 bases lay between the germline ends. Germline V gives CDR1 SGDLS, CDR2 YYNGEE. This chain's CDR3 is CASSSRAATNEKLFF. CDR3 in DNA: TGTGCCAGCAGCTCCCGTGCGGCAACTAATGAAAAACTGTTTTTT.

The chain links TRBV28 to TRBJ1-3; the match to TRBD1 covers 9 bases. Germline V gene data show CDR1 as MDHEN and CDR2 as SYDVKM. The V gene end was trimmed by 4 bases and the J gene end by 1 base; junction bases not matched to a gene: 5. This CDR3 has 16 amino acids. CDR3 loop: CASSSRQGESGNTIYF. The CDR3 coding sequence is TGTGCCAGCAGTTCGCGACAGGGGGAATCTGGAAACACCATATATTTT.

The chain recombines TRBV19 with TRBJ1-5; D remains ambiguous. Germline V gene sequence: CDR1 LNHDA, CDR2 SQIVND (reference sequence). This CDR3 region has 17 residues. Trimming cost V 5 bases and J 0 bases, with 17 bases left between them. The CDR3 sequence is CASSLTLGIYSNQPQHF. DNA for the CDR3: TGTGCCAGTAGTCTTACCCTCGGGATCTATAGCAATCAGCCCCAGCATTTT.

The rearrangement joins TRBV5-5 to TRBJ2-3; TRBD2 matches 8 bases. This CDR3 has 16 amino acids. J was trimmed by 4 bases and V by 2 bases; bases with no gene match: 9. Germline assignment: CDR1 SGHKS and CDR2 YYEKEE (reference sequence). The CDR3 is CASSFTSGLGADTQYF. The DNA of the CDR3 is TGTGCCAGCAGCTTCACTAGCGGCCTGGGGGCAGATACGCAGTATTTT.

The rearrangement uses TRBV6-2 or TRBV6-3 and TRBJ2-2, with 9 bases matching TRBD2. The CDR3 loop spans 17 amino acids. V gave up 2 bases and J gave up 0 bases; unmatched junction bases: 4. Germline CDR1 is MNHEY and CDR2 is SVGEGT. The CDR3 spells CASSYRTSGPNTGELFF. CDR3 sequence (DNA): TGTGCCAGCAGTTACCGAACTAGCGGGCCGAACACCGGGGAGCTGTTTTTT.

This clone showed up just once. The chain has TRBV5-1 and TRBJ1-2, with D perhaps TRBD1 (5 bases). This CDR3 is built from 15 residues. Trimming took off 0 bases at V and 5 bases at J, with 14 bases between the two ends. Germline CDR1 is SGHRS and CDR2 is YFSETQ. The CDR3 loop is CASSLAVVKGYGYTF. CDR3 nucleotides: TGCGCCAGCAGCTTGGCCGTAGTTAAGGGGTATGGCTACACCTTC.

About this clone: Compared with germline, one end of the junction differs, possibly owing to a read error. V usage is TRBV9 and J usage is TRBJ2-3, with D hard to call. Germline lookup yields CDR1 SGDLS and CDR2 YYNGEE. This CDR3 has 12 residues. The CDR3 loop reads CASSGITDTQYF. The DNA of the CDR3 is TGTGCCAGCAGCGGAATCACCGATACACAGTATTTT.

V is TRBV13 and J is TRBJ2-2; TRBD2 matches 11 bases. The V and J ends lost 5 bases and 3 bases, in that order; junction bases with no gene match: 8. This CDR3 comprises 17 residues. Germline assignment: CDR1 PRHDT and CDR2 FYEKMQ (reference sequence). The CDR3 sequence is CASSRGLADLYTGELFF. The CDR3 region has the DNA TGTGCCAGCAGCCGGGGACTAGCGGATCTTTACACCGGGGAGCTGTTTTTT.

The chain uses TRBV19 and TRBJ1-2, with 7 bases fitting TRBD1. This CDR3 comprises 15 residues. Trimming removed 7 bases from V and 0 bases from J; junction bases left unmatched: 8. Germline V CDR1 and CDR2: LNHDA, SQIVND (reference sequence). The CDR3 DNA follows: TGTGCCAGTACCCGAGGACAGGCTCCTAACTATGGCTACACCTTC. It is translated as CASTRGQAPNYGYTF.

The chain uses TRBV7-9 and TRBJ2-7; unclear D gene. Germline CDR1 reads SEHNR; CDR2 reads FQNEAQ (reference sequence). Trimming cost V 3 bases and J 0 bases, with 6 bases left between them. This CDR3 spans 13 amino acids. CDR3 nucleotides: TGTGCCAGCAGCTTGGGCAACTCCTACGAGCAGTACTTC. Amino acids: CASSLGNSYEQYF.